The clone carrying this TCR beta chain was observed many times. Its specificity is not known. The data are from a study of spatial heterogeneity in lung cancer. Study-level results: How many expanded intratumoral alpha and beta TCRs were present tracked the tumor mutation count, which was a count of nonsynonymous mutations.

Unique molecular identifiers, one per molecule, were present on every TCR cDNA molecule. A single record per CDR3 protein comes from TCRdb applying MiXCR to the 5' RACE reads. The sample comprises 15,000 to 20,000 distinct CDR3 sequences, approximately 5.8% of which are singletons, and 6.8% rests with the top ten. Time point: sample taken at primary tumor resection. This CDR3 contains 15 residues. Germline CDR1 and CDR2: SGHVS and FQNEAQ. Trimming stripped 1 base from V and 5 bases from J, with 14 bases between. Sequenced here: lung tumor tissue, sampled at surgery. This chain connects TRBV7-8 to TRBJ2-5; D unclear. This TCR was recovered from a male donor with early-stage non-small cell lung cancer. CDR3 residues: CASSLDSGVRETQYF. The CDR3 DNA reads TGTGCCAGCAGCTTAGACTCAGGCGTGAGGGAGACCCAGTACTTC.